This T cell receptor beta chain was captured in a study of T cell changes during pregnancy in multiple sclerosis. The V and J ends lost 3 bases and 4 bases, in that order; junction bases with no gene match: 10. CDR3 length: 16 residues. Germline V lookup: CDR1 MNHEY, CDR2 SMNVEV (reference sequence). Generated by immunoSEQ multiplex PCR, the TCRdb table keeps only in-frame clones and is missing some. In the table there are around 30,000 clones, roughly 89% of which are singletons. V usage is TRBV27 and J usage is TRBJ1-1; 8 nucleotides match TRBD1. Sequenced here: CD4+ T cells from peripheral blood mononuclear cells, sampled in the second trimester of pregnancy. The origin of this receptor is a female donor with multiple sclerosis, enrolled in a pregnancy study. In DNA, the CDR3 is TGTGCCAGCAGTTTCTGGGCAGGGGGCAGGAGCACTGAAGCTTTCTTT. Its protein is CASSFWAGGRSTEAFF.